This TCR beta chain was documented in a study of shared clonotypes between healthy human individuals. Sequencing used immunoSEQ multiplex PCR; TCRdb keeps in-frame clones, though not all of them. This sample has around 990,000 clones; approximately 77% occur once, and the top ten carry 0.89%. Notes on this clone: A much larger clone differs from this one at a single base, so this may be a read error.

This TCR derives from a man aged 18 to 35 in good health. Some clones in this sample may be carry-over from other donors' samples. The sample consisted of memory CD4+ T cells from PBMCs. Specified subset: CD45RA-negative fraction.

The CDR3 loop is CASSHGTSGEQETQYF. The CDR3 DNA reads TGTGCCAGCAGCCACGGGACTAGCGGGGAACAAGAGACCCAGTACTTC. The genes are TRBV4-2 and TRBJ2-5; 13 bases are a match to TRBD2. The germline V gene encodes CDR1 LGHNA and CDR2 YNFKEQ. The trim removed 3 bases at V and 2 bases at J, leaving 3 bases unmatched. The CDR3 consists of 16 residues.